This record concerns one T cell receptor (beta chain) sequence. In the source study's methods: Researchers report that nucleated cell counts were estimated from reference gene primer amplification. The repertoire was sequenced with immunoSEQ multiplex PCR; TCRdb's copy has only in-frame clones and lacks some. V, J and clone size derive from that table, while D and trimming were established from the DNA sequence. The sample gives about 190,000 clones, 90% of which show up once; around 0.63% is in the top ten. The CDR3 has 16 amino acids. J gave up 6 bases and V 6 bases, and 14 bases lay outside the gene matches. From germline, CDR1 is SGHRS and CDR2 YFSETQ. The sample is drawn from a study of blood T cell repertoires in COVID-19. Across the whole study: The analysed material was cDNA or gDNA that came from T cells, B-cell-depleted T cells, or PBMCs.

The sequenced material came from peripheral blood. This sequence joins TRBV5-1 and TRBJ2-2; TRBD2 matches at 7 bases. The TCR sequence derives from a middle-aged man with acute or convalescent COVID-19. As DNA, the CDR3 is TGCGCCAGCACCCTTCGGAGCGGGACCCTCCCCGGGGAGCTGTTTTTT. This sequence encodes CASTLRSGTLPGELFF.